The entry below gives a single TCR beta chain sequence along with its context. The data originate from a study of blood T cell repertoires in COVID-19. Study background: Researchers got acute and convalescent COVID-19 samples from the United States, Italy and Spain. From T cells, B-cell-depleted T cells, or PBMCs came the material, which was cDNA or gDNA.

Methods used by the authors: Quantification of nucleated cells was approximated via reference gene primer amplification. TCRdb's table, derived via immunoSEQ multiplex PCR, lists solely in-frame clones and lacks some. The V and J calls and the clone size are those of that table, but D and trimming were determined from the DNA. The data contain about 180,000 clones, about 91% of them seen just once; the ten biggest clones take up roughly 4.2%. Trimming removed 6 bases at V and 9 bases at J, with 14 bases between. From germline, CDR1 is MNHEY and CDR2 SVGAGI. The CDR3 has 13 residues. This clonotype was obtained from a woman in her 30s with acute or convalescent COVID-19. The J gene is TRBJ2-2, the V gene TRBV6-5; D is perhaps TRBD1 (5 bases). The sample consisted of peripheral blood. CDR3 nucleotide sequence: TGTGCCAGCAGCGCAAGGGGCTTGTGGGAGCTGTTTTTT. This sequence encodes CASSARGLWELFF.